This T cell receptor (beta chain) was sequenced for a study of identical twins. Germline V CDR1 and CDR2: SGDLS, YYNGEE. This CDR3 comprises 14 residues. Trimming removed 4 bases from V and 5 bases from J, with 15 bases in between. This clonotype was recorded a few times. Healthy Caucasians made up all donors. It was template switching that added a universal primer site, and there were unique molecular identifiers on the cDNA. TCRdb itself ran the 5' RACE reads through MiXCR, one entry per CDR3 protein. The table has around 500,000 distinct CDR3 sequences, around 14% seen once; the top ten hold approximately 0.52%. Separately, the same data were catalogued under a study of yellow fever vaccine responses in identical twins. This second report adds: Reportedly, twins showed a vaccine T cell response that looked partly convergent and partly personalized.

The sample taken for sequencing was CD4+ T cells sorted from blood. The sequence was obtained from a woman under 30 in good health. The V gene is TRBV9, the J gene TRBJ1-1; tentative D call: TRBD1 (5 bases). The CDR3 protein is CASSPHQGITEAFF. Here the CDR3 DNA reads TGTGCCAGCAGCCCACACCAGGGAATAACTGAAGCTTTCTTT.